This T cell receptor (beta chain) was sequenced in a study of beta chain features in type 1 diabetes. The CDR3 runs 14 residues. Germline V gives CDR1 SGHTA, CDR2 FQGNSA. Deletions cut 5 bases from V and 7 bases from J, with 14 bases between. This clone was picked up a small number of times. Sequenced material consisted of expressed TCRB transcripts (all of the isolated RNA was reverse transcribed). Generated by immunoSEQ multiplex PCR, the TCRdb table keeps only in-frame clones and is missing some. The repertoire holds 250,000 to 400,000 clones, with 14% as singletons. The chain links TRBV7-2 to TRBJ2-2; D is uncertain. Input material: central memory CD4+ T cells from blood. The TCR comes from a man aged 25-45 years in good health. CDR3 region: CASSRIRGGGELFF. CDR3 DNA sequence: TGTGCCAGCAGCCGCATTCGAGGTGGCGGGGAGCTGTTTTTT.